Listed here are 10 T cell receptor beta chains from one sample, sequenced in a study of OX40 agonist ivuxolimab in advanced cancers. The assay was immunoSEQ multiplex PCR, and TCRdb's table has in-frame clones only and misses some. The sample shows some 140,000 clones, approximately 90% of them seen only once. The specimen was CD4+ or CD8+ T cells sorted from blood, collected in a trial of the OX40 agonist ivuxolimab. The source of these receptors is an adult with an advanced solid tumor such as melanoma, head and neck, liver or kidney cancer.

The chain recombines TRBV6-5 with TRBJ2-1; no firm D call. This CDR3 has 13 residues. Germline values: CDR1 MNHEY, CDR2 SVGAGI. V was shortened by 4 bases and J by 6 bases, with 10 bases between the two germline ends. The CDR3, as DNA: TGTGCCAGCAGTTCAGTCGGGCGCAATGAGCAGTTCTTC. Its protein product is CASSSVGRNEQFF.

The chain combines TRBV5-1 with TRBJ2-1, with D perhaps assigned TRBD1 or TRBD2 (6 bases each). V was cut by 4 bases and J by 6 bases, with 14 bases left in between. The CDR3 extends over 14 amino acids. The germline gives CDR1 SGHRS, CDR2 YFSETQ. DNA for the CDR3: TGCGCCAGCAGCAATGACAGGAGGGTCAATGAGCAGTTCTTC. The encoded protein is CASSNDRRVNEQFF.

The chain links TRBV4-1 to TRBJ2-7, with D uncertain. V dropped 3 bases and J dropped 0 bases, with 6 bases sitting between them. The CDR3 loop spans 13 amino acids. The germline gives CDR1 MGHRA, CDR2 YSYEKL. DNA of the CDR3: TGCGCCAGCAGCCACTCTACCTCCTACGAGCAGTACTTC. Translating gives CASSHSTSYEQYF.

The V and J genes are TRBV6-1 and TRBJ1-1; D remains ambiguous. Trimming pared 6 bases from V and 0 bases from J, leaving 8 bases between. The CDR3 extends over 13 amino acids. CDR1 and CDR2 from the germline V gene are MNHNS and SASEGT. The CDR3 DNA sequence: TGTGCCAGCAGGGTAGGGATGAACACTGAAGCTTTCTTT. Protein product: CASRVGMNTEAFF.

This chain's CDR3 is CAWSVLDRQPQHF. Here the CDR3 DNA reads TGTGCCTGGAGTGTCTTGGATCGTCAGCCCCAGCATTTT. V and J are TRBV30 and TRBJ1-5; D unresolved. Trimming took 0 bases from V and 6 from J, leaving 9 bases between them. The CDR3 spans 13 residues. In germline, CDR1 is GTSNPN, CDR2 SVGIG (reference sequence).

The chain combines TRBV6-1 with TRBJ2-2; 7 nucleotides match TRBD2. Germline lookup yields CDR1 MNHNS and CDR2 SASEGT. The J segment lost 3 bases and the V segment lost 2 bases, leaving 6 bases of the junction unmatched. CDR3 length: 16 amino acids. The CDR3 DNA is TGTGCCAGCAGTGAAAGGGCGGGAGAGGACACCGGGGAGCTGTTTTTT. This gives the protein CASSERAGEDTGELFF.

J is TRBJ1-5 and V is TRBV6-6; tentatively, D is TRBD1 (5 bases). Germline values: CDR1 MNHNY, CDR2 SVGAGI (reference sequence). The CDR3 has 15 amino acids. V gave up 6 bases and J gave up 3 bases, with 15 bases separating them. The CDR3 coding sequence is TGTGCCAGCAGCGCCCCGGGGGGATACAATCAGCCCCAGCATTTT. This gives the protein CASSAPGGYNQPQHF.

This clone was seen just once. The rearrangement uses TRBV4-2 and TRBJ2-1, with TRBD2 identical over 11 bases. The V gene's germline CDR1 is LGHNA and CDR2 YNFKEQ. This CDR3 comprises 17 residues. Unmatched junction bases numbered 2, after V lost 0 bases and J lost 1 base. The CDR3 region has the DNA TGTGCCAGCAGCCAAGATACTAGCGGGAGTTCCTACAATGAGCAGTTCTTC. Its protein is CASSQDTSGSSYNEQFF.

The V gene is TRBV6-1, the J gene TRBJ1-4, with a weak D call TRBD1 (5 bases). CDR1 is MNHNS and CDR2 is SASEGT in the germline V gene. The CDR3 contains 14 residues. V gave up 1 base and J gave up 4 bases, with 7 bases separating them. CDR3 bases: TGTGCCAGCAGTGAAGGGGGGAGTAATGAAAAACTGTTTTTT. It specifies CASSEGGSNEKLFF.

The chain uses TRBV2 and TRBJ1-2; TRBD1 agrees at 8 bases. CDR3 length equals 15 residues. CDR1 and CDR2 from the germline V gene are SNHLY and FYNNEI. V shed 2 bases, J shed 4 bases, and the junction held 6 bases outside the gene matches. The chain's CDR3 is CASSEPTGTGYGYTF. CDR3 bases: TGTGCCAGCAGTGAACCCACCGGGACAGGCTATGGCTACACCTTC. The whole variable domain, filled in from reference TRBV2 and TRBJ1-2, reads EPEVTQTPSHQVTQMGQEVILRCVPISNHLYFYWYRQILGQKVEFLVSFYNNEISEKSEIFDDQFSVERPDGSNFTLKIRSTKLEDSAMYFCASSEPTGTGYGYTFGSGTRLTVV.